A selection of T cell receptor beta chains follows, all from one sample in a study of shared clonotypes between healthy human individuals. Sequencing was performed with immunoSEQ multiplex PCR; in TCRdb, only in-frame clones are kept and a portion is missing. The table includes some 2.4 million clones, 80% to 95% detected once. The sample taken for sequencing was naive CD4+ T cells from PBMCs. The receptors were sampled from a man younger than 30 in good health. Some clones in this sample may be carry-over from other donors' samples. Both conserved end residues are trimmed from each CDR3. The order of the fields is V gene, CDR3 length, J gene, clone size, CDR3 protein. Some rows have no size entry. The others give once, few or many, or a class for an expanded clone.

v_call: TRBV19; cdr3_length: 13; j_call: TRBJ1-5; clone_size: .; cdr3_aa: ASSFWGAGNQPQH
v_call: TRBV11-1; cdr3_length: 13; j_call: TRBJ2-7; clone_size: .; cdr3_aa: ASSRVGAFGDEQY
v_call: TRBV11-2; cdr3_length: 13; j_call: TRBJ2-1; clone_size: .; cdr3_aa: ASSPGGRVLGEQF
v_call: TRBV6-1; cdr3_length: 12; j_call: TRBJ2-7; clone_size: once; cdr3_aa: ASSEAGGNYEQY
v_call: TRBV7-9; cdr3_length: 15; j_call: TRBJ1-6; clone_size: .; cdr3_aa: ASSPRWTGQSNSPLH
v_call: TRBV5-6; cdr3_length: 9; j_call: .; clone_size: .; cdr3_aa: ASSKNYEQY
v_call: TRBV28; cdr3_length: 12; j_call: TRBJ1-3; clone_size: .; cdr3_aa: ASSDSDSGNTIY
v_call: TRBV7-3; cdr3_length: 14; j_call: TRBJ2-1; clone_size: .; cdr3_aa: ASSLSSGRPNNEQF
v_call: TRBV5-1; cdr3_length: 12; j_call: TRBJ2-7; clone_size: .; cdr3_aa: ASSLLASAYEQY
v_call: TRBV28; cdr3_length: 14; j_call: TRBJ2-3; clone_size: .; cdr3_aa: ASSFGRDGSGVGQY
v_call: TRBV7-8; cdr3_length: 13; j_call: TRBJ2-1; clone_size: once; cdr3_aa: ASSPGLAGRNEQF
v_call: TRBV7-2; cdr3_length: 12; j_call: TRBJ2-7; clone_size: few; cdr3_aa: ASMRQGAAGEQY
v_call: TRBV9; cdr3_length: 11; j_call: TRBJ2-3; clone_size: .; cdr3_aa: ASSVVVEDTQY
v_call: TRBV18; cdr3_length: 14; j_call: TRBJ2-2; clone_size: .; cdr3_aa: ASSPGLTAYTGELF
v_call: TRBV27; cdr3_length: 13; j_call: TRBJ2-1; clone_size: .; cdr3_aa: ASSRPGQGTVEQF
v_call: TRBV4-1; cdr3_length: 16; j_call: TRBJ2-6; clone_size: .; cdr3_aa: ASSQVKPSGSGANVLT
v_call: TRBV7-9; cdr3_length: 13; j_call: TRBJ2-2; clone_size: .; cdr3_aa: ASSPETGGTGELF
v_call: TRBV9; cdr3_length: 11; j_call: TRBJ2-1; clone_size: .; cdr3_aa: ASRGVLNNEQF
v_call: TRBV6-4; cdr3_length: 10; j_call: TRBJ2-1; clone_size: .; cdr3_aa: ASRLAGNEQF
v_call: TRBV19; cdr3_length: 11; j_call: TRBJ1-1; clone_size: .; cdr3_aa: AILRDRGTEAF
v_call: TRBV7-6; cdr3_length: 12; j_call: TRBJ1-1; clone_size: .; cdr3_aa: ASSLTNRNTEAF
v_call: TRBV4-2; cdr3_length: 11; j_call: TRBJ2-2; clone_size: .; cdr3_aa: ASSQNYGGELF
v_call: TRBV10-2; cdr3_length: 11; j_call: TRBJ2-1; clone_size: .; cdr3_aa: ASKRGPYNEQF
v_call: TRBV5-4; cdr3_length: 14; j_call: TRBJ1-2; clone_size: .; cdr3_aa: ASSLGRETGINGYT
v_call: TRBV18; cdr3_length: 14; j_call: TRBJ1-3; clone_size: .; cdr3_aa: ASSPPGVSSGNTIY
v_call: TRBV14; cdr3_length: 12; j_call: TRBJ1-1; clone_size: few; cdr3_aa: ASSQGSDRTEAF
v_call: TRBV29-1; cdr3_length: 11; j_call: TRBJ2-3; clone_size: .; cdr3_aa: SVPGQSTDTQY
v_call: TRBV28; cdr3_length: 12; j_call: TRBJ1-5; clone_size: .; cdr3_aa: ASRGQTSNQPQH
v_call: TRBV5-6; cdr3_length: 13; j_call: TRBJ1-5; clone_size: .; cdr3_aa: ASSLRTGSNQPQH
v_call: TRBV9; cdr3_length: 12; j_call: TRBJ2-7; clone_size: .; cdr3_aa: ASSSRLDLSEQY
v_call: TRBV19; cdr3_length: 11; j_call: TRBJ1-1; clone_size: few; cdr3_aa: ASQGQGATEAF
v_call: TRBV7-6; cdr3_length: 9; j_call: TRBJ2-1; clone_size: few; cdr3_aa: ASSPGNEQF
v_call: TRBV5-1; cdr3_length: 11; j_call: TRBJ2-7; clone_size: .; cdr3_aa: ASSFLRSYEQY
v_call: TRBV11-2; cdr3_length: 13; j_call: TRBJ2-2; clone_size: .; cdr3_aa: ASSSSDSPTGELF
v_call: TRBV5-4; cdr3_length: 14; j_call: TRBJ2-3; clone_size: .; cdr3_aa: ASSSQGGLSTDTQY
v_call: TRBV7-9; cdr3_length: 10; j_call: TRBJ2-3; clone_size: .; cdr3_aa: ASSLVPDTQY
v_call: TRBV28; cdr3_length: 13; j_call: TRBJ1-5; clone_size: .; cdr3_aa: ASSLLGRGNQPQH
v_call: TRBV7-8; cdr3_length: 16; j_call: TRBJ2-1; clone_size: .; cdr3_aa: ASSLARGRPSSYNEQF
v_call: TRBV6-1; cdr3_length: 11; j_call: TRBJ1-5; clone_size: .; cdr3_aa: ASSEAGVQPQH
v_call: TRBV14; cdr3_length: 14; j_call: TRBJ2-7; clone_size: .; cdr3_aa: ASSLLGTSGIYEQY
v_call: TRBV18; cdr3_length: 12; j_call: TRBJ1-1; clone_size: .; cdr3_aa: ASAALEMNTEAF
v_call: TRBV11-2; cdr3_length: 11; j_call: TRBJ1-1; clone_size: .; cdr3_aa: ASRWAGDTEAF
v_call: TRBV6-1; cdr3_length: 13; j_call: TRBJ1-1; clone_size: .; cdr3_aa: ASSESPTQREAAF
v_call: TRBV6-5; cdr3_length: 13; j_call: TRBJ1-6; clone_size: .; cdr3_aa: ASSYSGQGHSPLH
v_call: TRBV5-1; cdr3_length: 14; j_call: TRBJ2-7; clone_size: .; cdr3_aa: ASSLFRDRGPYEQY
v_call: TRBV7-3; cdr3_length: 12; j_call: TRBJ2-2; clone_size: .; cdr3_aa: ASSLGGNTGELF
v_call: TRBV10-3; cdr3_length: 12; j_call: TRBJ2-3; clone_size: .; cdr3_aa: AVQTGLGTDTQY
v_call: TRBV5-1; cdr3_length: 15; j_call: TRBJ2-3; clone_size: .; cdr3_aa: ASSLGPLAGGTDTQY
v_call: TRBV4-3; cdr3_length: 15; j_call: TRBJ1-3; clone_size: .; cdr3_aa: ASSQDKGFASGNTIY
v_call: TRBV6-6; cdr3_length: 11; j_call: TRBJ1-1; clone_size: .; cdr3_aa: ASREHSNTEAF
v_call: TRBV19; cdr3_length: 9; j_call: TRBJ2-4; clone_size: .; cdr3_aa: ASSMRNIQY
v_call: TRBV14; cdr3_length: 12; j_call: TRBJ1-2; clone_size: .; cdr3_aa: ASSRETASYGYT
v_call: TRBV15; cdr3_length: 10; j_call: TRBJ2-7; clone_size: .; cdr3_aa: ATSGVAYEQY